The 22 T cell receptor beta chains below were found in one sample sequenced in a study of blood T cell repertoires in COVID-19. The data were produced by immunoSEQ multiplex PCR, yet TCRdb's version contains in-frame clones alone and is incomplete. The sample records about 100,000 clones, 88% being singletons. Material: peripheral blood. These TCRs come from a human donor in a cohort sampled during active COVID-19.

This chain connects TRBV18 to TRBJ1-5; D uncertain. The CDR3 covers 17 residues. V was shortened by 1 base and J by 0 bases, with 13 bases between the two germline ends. Germline CDR1 reads KGHSH; CDR2 reads LQKENI. Written as DNA, the CDR3 is TGTGCCAGCTCACCACGAGGAGGCGGGAATAGCAATCAGCCCCAGCATTTT. It translates to CASSPRGGGNSNQPQHF. Using reference TRBV18 and TRBJ1-5 for the parts outside the CDR3, the full variable domain is NAGVMQNPRHLVRRRGQEARLRCSPMKGHSHVYWYRQLPEEGLKFMVYLQKENIIDESGMPKERFSAEFPKEGPSILRIQQVVRGDSAAYFCASSPRGGGNSNQPQHFGDGTRLSIL.

This sequence joins TRBV29-1 and TRBJ2-3; 13 bases are a match to TRBD2. Per germline, CDR1 SQVTM and CDR2 ANQGSEA. The CDR3 has 15 amino acids. The V and J ends lost 3 bases and 2 bases, in that order; junction bases with no gene match: 2. The CDR3, as DNA: TGCAGCGTTGAGGGACTAGCGGGAAACACAGATACGCAGTATTTT. It yields the protein CSVEGLAGNTDTQYF.

The rearrangement joins TRBV19 to TRBJ2-3; D might be TRBD2 (5 bases). Per germline, CDR1 LNHDA and CDR2 SQIVND (reference sequence). The germline V and J ends were trimmed by 7 bases and 2 bases, with 16 bases remaining between them. This CDR3 region has 15 residues. CDR3: CASTERHLATDTQYF. As DNA, the CDR3 is TGTGCCAGTACCGAGCGGCACCTAGCCACAGATACGCAGTATTTT.

The chain combines TRBV29-1 with TRBJ1-4; no reliable D call. CDR1 is SQVTM, CDR2 ANQGSEA, per germline. V was trimmed by 6 bases and J by 8 bases, leaving 16 bases between them. This CDR3 contains 13 residues. Here the CDR3 reads CSVSNWSGEKLFF. CDR3 nucleotide sequence: TGCAGCGTCTCCAACTGGAGTGGGGAAAAACTGTTTTTT.

This clone showed up just a few times. The V gene is TRBV4-1, the J gene TRBJ1-1; TRBD1 might be the D (5 bases). Trimming removed 2 bases from V and 7 bases from J, with 20 bases in between. Germline V gene sequence: CDR1 MGHRA, CDR2 YSYEKL. This CDR3 region has 16 residues. The CDR3, as DNA: TGCGCCAGCAGCCAACAAATGGGTCCAGGGTCGGTTGAAGCTTTCTTT. It translates to CASSQQMGPGSVEAFF.

This clone has only a few counts. The chain combines TRBV7-9 with TRBJ1-2; 8 positions agree with TRBD1. Per the germline V gene, CDR1 is SEHNR and CDR2 is FQNEAQ (reference sequence). V lost 2 bases, J lost 8 bases, and 19 bases stayed unmatched. The CDR3 spans 18 residues. CDR3 amino acids: CASSLPRDRTMAREGYTF. The CDR3 DNA sequence: TGTGCCAGCAGCTTACCAAGGGACAGGACTATGGCACGGGAGGGCTACACCTTC.

The genes are TRBV4-2 and TRBJ2-1, with TRBD2 matching over 7 bases. The CDR3 is 16 residues long. Unmatched junction bases numbered 7, after V lost 3 bases and J lost 2 bases. CDR1 LGHNA and CDR2 YNFKEQ come from the germline V gene. CDR3 DNA: TGTGCCAGCAGCCACACTAGCGCTAGAACCTACAATGAGCAGTTCTTC. Protein sequence: CASSHTSARTYNEQFF.

The chain has TRBV13 and TRBJ2-7; 7 bases line up with TRBD1. After removal of 1 base from V and 7 bases from J, the junction contained 4 bases not matched to a gene. The CDR3 has 13 amino acids. Germline assignment: CDR1 PRHDT and CDR2 FYEKMQ (reference sequence). The CDR3 DNA reads TGTGCCAGCAGCTTAGAGGGCAGGGGGGAGCAGTACTTC. It yields the protein CASSLEGRGEQYF.

This rearrangement joins TRBV6-5 to TRBJ1-2, with TRBD1 matching 7 bases. The CDR3 spans 14 residues. J lost 4 bases, V lost 6 bases, and 8 bases had no gene match. CDR1 and CDR2 (germline): MNHEY, SVGAGI. The DNA of the CDR3 is TGTGCCAGCAGGGACAGGATTGGAGGCTATGGCTACACCTTC. Translation gives CASRDRIGGYGYTF.

V and J are TRBV19 and TRBJ2-3; 9 positions agree with TRBD2. V was pared by 5 bases and J by 4 bases, with 7 bases of the junction left unmatched. CDR3 length equals 15 residues. Germline V lookup: CDR1 LNHDA, CDR2 SQIVND (reference sequence). In DNA form, the CDR3 reads TGTGCCAGTAGTCTTCTAGCGGGGCCCCCAGATACGCAGTATTTT. Protein sequence: CASSLLAGPPDTQYF.

In its sample, this clone was seen a few times. The rearrangement joins TRBV4-2 to TRBJ1-5, with a possible D match to TRBD1 (5 bases). Germline V gene lookup returns CDR1 LGHNA and CDR2 YNFKEQ. Deletions cut 5 bases from V and 1 base from J, with 9 bases between. The CDR3 consists of 14 residues. Written as DNA, the CDR3 is TGTGCCAGCAGCGGAGGGGCGAGCAATCAGCCCCAGCATTTT. Amino acid sequence: CASSGGASNQPQHF.

This chain uses TRBV30 with TRBJ2-1; TRBD2 agrees at 9 bases. CDR1 and CDR2 from the germline V gene are GTSNPN and SVGIG (reference sequence). V shed 5 bases and J 2 bases; nucleotides not matched to a gene: 4. This CDR3 is built from 14 residues. DNA for the CDR3: TGTGCCTGGCAGCGGGGGGTAACCTACAATGAGCAGTTCTTC. It yields the protein CAWQRGVTYNEQFF.

J is TRBJ1-1 and V is TRBV25-1, with 7 bases aligning to TRBD1. The germline V gene encodes CDR1 MGHDK and CDR2 SYGVNS. This CDR3 spans 15 amino acids. The junction had 6 bases not matched to a gene; V was cut back by 4 bases and J by 1 base. The CDR3 region has the DNA TGTGCCAGCAGTGGAAGACAGGGAAAGAACACTGAAGCTTTCTTT. Amino acid sequence: CASSGRQGKNTEAFF.

J is TRBJ2-1 and V is TRBV7-9; D is possibly TRBD2 (6 bases). This CDR3 is 16 amino acids long. Germline-derived CDR1 and CDR2 are SEHNR and FQNEAQ (reference sequence). Trimming took off 1 base at V and 9 bases at J, with 19 bases between the two ends. CDR3 sequence reads: CASSLVSGSSFGEQFF. CDR3 nucleotides: TGTGCCAGCAGCTTAGTCAGCGGGTCGTCCTTCGGTGAGCAGTTCTTC.

The genes are TRBV7-3 and TRBJ2-7, with 10 bases matching TRBD2. The V segment lost 5 bases and the J segment 5 bases; nucleotides outside the gene matches: 12. CDR3 length: 16 amino acids. Germline V lookup: CDR1 SGHTA, CDR2 FQGTGA. Here the CDR3 reads CASSPQGNSGRHEQYF. The CDR3 DNA sequence: TGTGCCAGCAGCCCCCAGGGAAATAGCGGGAGGCACGAGCAGTACTTC.

CDR3 amino acids: CASSQFRGSGQPQHF. The CDR3 DNA follows: TGCGCCAGCAGCCAATTTCGTGGCAGCGGTCAGCCCCAGCATTTT. The V call is TRBV4-3, the J call TRBJ1-5; no definite D call. CDR3 length equals 15 residues. Germline V lookup: CDR1 LGHNA, CDR2 YSLEER. V was trimmed by 2 bases and J by 6 bases, leaving 14 bases between them.

The CDR3 here is CASSFTGPGTEAFF. CDR3 bases: TGTGCCAGCAGTTTCACAGGTCCGGGCACTGAAGCTTTCTTT. This rearrangement joins TRBV2 to TRBJ1-1; tentative D call: TRBD1 (5 bases). The CDR3 is made up of 14 amino acids. Looked up from germline, CDR1 is SNHLY and CDR2 is FYNNEI. Deletions cut 5 bases from V and 4 bases from J, with 14 bases between.

The chain couples TRBV5-1 to TRBJ1-3; TRBD1 might be the D (6 bases). V was cut by 4 bases and J by 1 base, with 9 bases left in between. This CDR3 contains 14 residues. Germline CDR1 is SGHRS and CDR2 is YFSETQ. The CDR3 bases are TGCGCCAGCAGCCTGGGGGCTTCTGGAAACACCATATATTTT. Translated, it gives CASSLGASGNTIYF.

This chain uses TRBV19 with TRBJ1-5, with TRBD1 matching over 7 bases. The CDR3 extends over 15 amino acids. Germline V CDR1 and CDR2: LNHDA, SQIVND (reference sequence). After removal of 6 bases from V and 1 base from J, the junction contained 6 bases not matched to a gene. CDR3 in DNA: TGTGCCAGTAGCAGGGGGTGGCGGAGCAATCAGCCCCAGCATTTT. Its protein product is CASSRGWRSNQPQHF.

This chain links TRBV4-3 with TRBJ2-5, with TRBD1 identical over 10 bases. Germline values: CDR1 LGHNA, CDR2 YSLEER. CDR3 length: 15 residues. V lost 1 base, J lost 4 bases, and 3 bases stayed unmatched. CDR3: CASSQATGGRETQYF. The CDR3, as DNA: TGCGCCAGCAGCCAAGCGACAGGGGGCAGAGAGACCCAGTACTTC.

This clone was detected only once. The DNA for the CDR3 is TGTGCCAGCAGTTTCCTACAGGGCTACGAGCAGTACTTC. Amino acid sequence: CASSFLQGYEQYF. The chain couples TRBV28 to TRBJ2-7; the D gene is possibly TRBD1 (6 bases). Deletions cut 3 bases from V and 3 bases from J, with 9 bases between. CDR1 and CDR2 (germline): MDHEN, SYDVKM. The CDR3 spans 13 residues.

The chain combines TRBV11-2 with TRBJ1-1, with D perhaps matching TRBD1 (5 bases). This CDR3 region has 13 residues. V lost 5 bases to trimming and J lost 1 base, with 8 bases between them. CDR1 is SGHAT and CDR2 is FQNNGV in the germline V gene. The DNA for the CDR3 is TGTGCCAGCAGCCAGACAGAGAACACTGAAGCTTTCTTT. This codes for CASSQTENTEAFF.